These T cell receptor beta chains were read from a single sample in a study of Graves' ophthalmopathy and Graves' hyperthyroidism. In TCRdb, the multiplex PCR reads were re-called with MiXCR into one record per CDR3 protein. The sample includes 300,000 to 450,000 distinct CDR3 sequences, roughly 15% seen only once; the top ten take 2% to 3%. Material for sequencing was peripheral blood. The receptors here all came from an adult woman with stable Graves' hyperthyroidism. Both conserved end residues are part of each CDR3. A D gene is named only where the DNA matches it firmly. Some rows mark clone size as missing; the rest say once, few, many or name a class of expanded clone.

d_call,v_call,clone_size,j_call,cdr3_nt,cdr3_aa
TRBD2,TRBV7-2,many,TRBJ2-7,TGTGCCAGCAGCTTAGCGTTGTCTAGCGGGAGGGCCCTTTCCTACGAGCAGTACTTC,CASSLALSSGRALSYEQYF
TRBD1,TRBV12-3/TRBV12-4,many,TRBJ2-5,TGTGCCAGCAGTTTAGTCTGGGGCCCCGGGACAGCCCAAGAGACCCAGTACTTC,CASSLVWGPGTAQETQYF
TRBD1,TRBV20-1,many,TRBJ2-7,TGCAGTGCGGACGAACAGGGGGCGATCTCCTACGAGCAGTACTTC,CSADEQGAISYEQYF
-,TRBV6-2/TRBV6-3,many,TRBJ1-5,TGTGCCAGCAGTTACTTGAAGCATCCTACATATAGCAATCAGCCCCAGCATTTT,CASSYLKHPTYSNQPQHF
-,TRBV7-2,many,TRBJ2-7,TGTGCCAGCAGCTTAGGGGCTTTACCCTACGAGCAGTACTTC,CASSLGALPYEQYF
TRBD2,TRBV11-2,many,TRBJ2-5,TGTGCCAGCAGCCTTATTGGGACTAGCCAAGAGACCCAGTACTTC,CASSLIGTSQETQYF
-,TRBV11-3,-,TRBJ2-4,TGTGCCAGCAGCTTAGAACTGCCCTACCAGAGTAAAAACATTCAGTACTTC,CASSLELPYQSKNIQYF
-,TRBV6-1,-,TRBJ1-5,TGTGCCAGCAGAGGGACGGGGATCAATCAGCCCCAGCATTTT,CASRGTGINQPQHF
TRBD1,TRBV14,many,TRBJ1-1,TGTGCCAGCAGGTCCGGGACAGGGAGCGTAGCTTTCTTT,CASRSGTGSVAFF
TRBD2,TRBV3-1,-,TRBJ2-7,TGTGCCAGCACCAGACGGGGCGGGAGCTCCTACGAGCAGTACTTC,CASTRRGGSSYEQYF
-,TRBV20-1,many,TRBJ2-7,TGCAGTGCTAGAGATTCCCAGTCCTACGAGCAGTACTTC,CSARDSQSYEQYF
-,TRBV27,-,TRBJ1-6,TGTGCCAGCAGTGGGGACGGTAGTTCACCCCTCCACTTT,CASSGDGSSPLHF
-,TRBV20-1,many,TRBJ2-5,TGCAGTGCCGATAACAGGGAGACCCAGTACTTC,CSADNRETQYF
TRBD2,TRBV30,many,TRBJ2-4,TGTGCCTGGAGTCTAGCGGGAGCTGTGTTTGACATTAAGTACTTC,CAWSLAGAVFDIKYF
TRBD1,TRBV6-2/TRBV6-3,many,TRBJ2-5,TGTGCCAGCAGGAATCAGGGGGCCCAAGAGACCCAGTACTTC,CASRNQGAQETQYF
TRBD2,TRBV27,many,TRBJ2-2,TGTGCCAGCAGTTTATCGCCAACTAGCGGGTACACCGGGGAGCTGTTTTTT,CASSLSPTSGYTGELFF
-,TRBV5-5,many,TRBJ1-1,TGTGCCAGCAGACCAAATGGAAACACTGAAGCTTTCTTT,CASRPNGNTEAFF
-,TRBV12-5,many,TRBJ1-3,TGTGCTAGTGGCCGAGGGACCGACTCTGGAAACACCATATATTTT,CASGRGTDSGNTIYF
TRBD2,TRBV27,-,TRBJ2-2,TGTGCCAGCACGGGATCCCTAGCGGTCGGGGAGCTGTTTTTT,CASTGSLAVGELFF
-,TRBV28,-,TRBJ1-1,TGTGCCAGCAGTTTAATTCTGGAGGCGGGCACTGAAGCTTTCTTT,CASSLILEAGTEAFF
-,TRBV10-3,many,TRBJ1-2,TGTGCCATCAGTGAGCGGCAGACCGAGGTCTATGGCTACACCTTC,CAISERQTEVYGYTF
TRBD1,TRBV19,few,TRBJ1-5,TGTGCCTGTAGTTGGAGGACAGGGGTGTATCAGCCCCAGCATTTT,CACSWRTGVYQPQHF
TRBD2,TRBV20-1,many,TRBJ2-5,TGCAGTGGGTCGTTGGGCAGCGGGAGGCGAGAGACCCAGTACTTC,CSGSLGSGRRETQYF
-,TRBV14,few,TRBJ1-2,TGTGCCAGCAGCCCCGGGACGGATTTCAACTATGGCTACACCTTC,CASSPGTDFNYGYTF
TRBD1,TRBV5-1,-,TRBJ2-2,TGCGCCAGCAGAAATTTTACCGGGACAGGTGGTACCGAGGAGCTGTTTTTT,CASRNFTGTGGTEELFF
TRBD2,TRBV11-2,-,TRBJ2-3,TGTGCCAGCAGCTTAGTAGGTGGAGCGGGAGGGCCGGATACGCAGTATTTT,CASSLVGGAGGPDTQYF
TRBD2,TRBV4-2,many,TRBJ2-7,TGTGCCAGCAGCCAAGATGCCCCTAGCGGGAGGGTGGGCGAACGATACGAGCAGTACTTC,CASSQDAPSGRVGERYEQYF
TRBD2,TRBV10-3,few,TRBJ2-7,TGTGCCATCAGTGGGACTAGCGGTAGTTCCTACGAGCAGTACTTC,CAISGTSGSSYEQYF
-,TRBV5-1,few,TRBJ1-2,TGCGCCAGCAGCTTGGGGGTACGGCCGTCTAACTATGGCTACACCTTC,CASSLGVRPSNYGYTF
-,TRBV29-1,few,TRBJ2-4,TGCAGCGTGACGATTTGGCGTAGGCCGGAAGCCAAAAACATTAAGTACTTC,CSVTIWRRPEAKNIKYF
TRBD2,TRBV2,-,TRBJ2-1,TGTGCCACCGAGTCCCTTAGGGAGGGCAATGAGCAGTTCTTC,CATESLREGNEQFF
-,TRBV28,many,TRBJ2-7,TGTGCCAGCAGTGGATGGAGCCAGGGGGGTTGGGGGGCGCAGTACTTC,CASSGWSQGGWGAQYF
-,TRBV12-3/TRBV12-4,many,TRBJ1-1,TGTGCCAGCAGTTTTCGCGGCATTTTAGAAGGAGTGAACACTGAAGCTTTCTTT,CASSFRGILEGVNTEAFF
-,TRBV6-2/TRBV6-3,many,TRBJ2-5,TGTGCCAGCAGCCAAGCCGGGCTAGCTTCCCAGTACTTC,CASSQAGLASQYF
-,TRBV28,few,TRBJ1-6,TGTGCCAGCAGTTCCGACACCGCTTATAATTCACCCCTCCACTTT,CASSSDTAYNSPLHF
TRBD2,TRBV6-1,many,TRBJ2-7,TGTGCCAGCAGGGGGGGGGGAGCCTACGAGCAGTACTTC,CASRGGGAYEQYF
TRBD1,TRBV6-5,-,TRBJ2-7,TGTGCCAGCAGTTACTCGGCAGGGGGTGTAAGCGAGCAGTACTTC,CASSYSAGGVSEQYF
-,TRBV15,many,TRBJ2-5,TGTACCACCAGCAGAGATCGAGAAACTAGCAGCCAAGAGACCCAGTACTTC,CTTSRDRETSSQETQYF